The next 17 T cell receptor beta chains were all read from a single sample in a study of control samples from healthy donors and cancer patients. The protocol was immunoSEQ multiplex PCR, while the TCRdb copy is restricted to in-frame clones and leaves out a portion. The sample includes over 150,000 clones, approximately 92% of them seen just once. The sample comprised blood. The origin of the receptors is a woman between 40 and 55 years old in good health.

V is TRBV6-1 and J is TRBJ1-5, with D maybe TRBD1 (5 bases). Germline V gene sequence: CDR1 MNHNS, CDR2 SASEGT. V lost 4 bases and J 0 bases, leaving 22 bases between the germline ends. This CDR3 comprises 19 residues. CDR3 protein: CASSAQPYRTGNSNQPQHF. CDR3 DNA sequence: TGTGCCAGCAGTGCCCAACCGTACCGCACAGGTAATAGCAATCAGCCCCAGCATTTT.

V gene TRBV19 combines with J gene TRBJ1-2; the match to TRBD1 covers 8 bases. The CDR3 is 15 residues long. Per the germline V gene, CDR1 is LNHDA and CDR2 is SQIVND (reference sequence). V trimming: 5 bases; J trimming: 6 bases; junction bases outside the gene matches: 11. The CDR3 is CASSPGQGTLDGYTF. The DNA for the CDR3 is TGTGCCAGTAGTCCCGGACAGGGAACCCTGGATGGCTACACCTTC. Based on the CDR3 plus reference TRBV19 and TRBJ1-2, the full variable domain is DGGITQSPKYLFRKEGQNVTLSCEQNLNHDAMYWYRQDPGQGLRLIYYSQIVNDFQKGDIAEGYSVSREKKESFPLTVTSAQKNPTAFYLCASSPGQGTLDGYTFGSGTRLTVV.

Points on this clone: Other DNA sequences in the same sample also yield this CDR3. V and J are TRBV7-9 and TRBJ1-2, with D uncertain. V was trimmed by 5 bases and J by 4 bases, leaving 11 bases between them. Per germline, CDR1 SEHNR and CDR2 FQNEAQ (reference sequence). This CDR3 has 13 residues. The CDR3 here is CASSLSLGYGYTF. DNA of the CDR3: TGTGCCAGCAGCCTGTCACTAGGCTATGGCTACACCTTC.

This chain links TRBV5-1 with TRBJ1-4, with 7 bases fitting TRBD1. CDR1 and CDR2 (germline): SGHRS, YFSETQ. The CDR3 runs 14 residues. The V gene end was trimmed by 2 bases and the J gene end by 6 bases; junction bases not matched to a gene: 4. CDR3 sequence (DNA): TGCGCCAGCAGCTTAGGAACAGGGGATGAAAAACTGTTTTTT. Translating gives CASSLGTGDEKLFF. The entire variable domain, with the rest obtained from reference TRBV5-1 and TRBJ1-4, is as follows: KAGVTQTPRYLIKTRGQQVTLSCSPISGHRSVSWYQQTPGQGLQFLFEYFSETQRNKGNFPGRFSGRQFSNSRSEMNVSTLELGDSALYLCASSLGTGDEKLFFGSGTQLSVL.

The chain couples TRBV2 to TRBJ2-7, with TRBD1 matching over 10 bases. This CDR3 comprises 16 residues. Germline V gene lookup returns CDR1 SNHLY and CDR2 FYNNEI. Losses at the gene ends were 6 bases for V and 7 bases for J; bases not matched to a gene: 15. The DNA of the CDR3 is TGTGCCAGCAGGAGACAGGGGGCGATTACTACGGGGGAGCAGTACTTC. This codes for CASRRQGAITTGEQYF. Full variable domain (missing parts from reference TRBV2 and TRBJ2-7): EPEVTQTPSHQVTQMGQEVILRCVPISNHLYFYWYRQILGQKVEFLVSFYNNEISEKSEIFDDQFSVERPDGSNFTLKIRSTKLEDSAMYFCASRRQGAITTGEQYFGPGTRLTVT.

The chain recombines TRBV29-1 with TRBJ1-1, with no clear D. V was pared by 3 bases and J by 1 base, with 3 bases between. Germline CDR1 SQVTM, CDR2 ANQGSEA. This CDR3 spans 11 amino acids. CDR3 residues: CSVEKNTEAFF. The DNA for the CDR3 is TGCAGCGTTGAGAAGAACACTGAAGCTTTCTTT.

This chain joins TRBV6-5 and TRBJ1-2; D is uncertain. CDR3 length: 12 residues. Germline V CDR1 and CDR2: MNHEY, SVGAGI. Trimming cost V 5 bases and J 4 bases, with 8 bases left between them. CDR3: CASSPEGYGYTF. In DNA, the CDR3 is TGTGCCAGCAGTCCGGAGGGCTATGGCTACACCTTC.

Only one count was recorded for this clone. The same CDR3 can be traced to other DNA sequences in this sample. The chain employs TRBV12-3 or TRBV12-4 and TRBJ1-2; D uncertain. Trimming removed 3 bases from V and 4 bases from J, with 6 bases in between. The CDR3 has 12 residues. In nucleotides, the CDR3 is TGTGCCAGCAGTTTGGGCAGCTATGGCTACACCTTC. Translated, it gives CASSLGSYGYTF.

This clone has just one count. This chain uses TRBV6-6 with TRBJ2-7, with D perhaps matching TRBD2 (7 bases). The CDR3 is 12 residues long. V lost 8 bases, J lost 5 bases, and 13 bases lay in between. Germline CDR1 is MNHNY and CDR2 is SVGAGI (reference sequence). CDR3 bases: TGTGCCAGCCAGGGAGGGGGGAACGAGCAGTACTTC. Its translation is CASQGGGNEQYF.

The chain couples TRBV19 to TRBJ2-2; TRBD1 matches 8 bases. This CDR3 spans 16 amino acids. The germline CDR1 and CDR2 sequences are LNHDA and SQIVND (reference sequence). The V segment lost 6 bases and the J segment 2 bases; nucleotides outside the gene matches: 8. This CDR3 reads CASSVLGQANTGELFF. CDR3 nucleotide sequence: TGTGCCAGTAGCGTCCTGGGACAGGCAAACACCGGGGAGCTGTTTTTT.

The chain employs TRBV27 and TRBJ1-2; 9 bases fit TRBD1. The germline V gene encodes CDR1 MNHEY and CDR2 SMNVEV (reference sequence). This CDR3 comprises 16 residues. Germline trimming cut 5 bases from V and 8 bases from J; bases unmatched to any gene: 15. As DNA, the CDR3 is TGTGCCAGCAGTCCCTGGGGGACACAGGGGGCGATGGGCTACACCTTC. It encodes CASSPWGTQGAMGYTF.

The CDR3 loop reads CASSLREGSGYTF. The CDR3 bases are TGTGCCAGCAGTTTGCGGGAGGGAAGCGGCTACACCTTC. This sequence joins TRBV12-3 or TRBV12-4 and TRBJ1-2; unclear D gene. The CDR3 loop spans 13 amino acids. Trimming removed 3 bases at V and 8 bases at J, with 13 bases between.

This sequence joins TRBV5-5 and TRBJ2-1; TRBD1 matches at 9 bases. Germline V gene data show CDR1 as SGHKS and CDR2 as YYEKEE (reference sequence). The CDR3 spans 15 residues. V gave up 2 bases and J gave up 8 bases; unmatched junction bases: 8. CDR3 in DNA: TGTGCCAGCAGCTTTGCCGGGACAGGGATCCATGAGCAGTTCTTC. Protein sequence: CASSFAGTGIHEQFF.

V and J are TRBV5-6 and TRBJ2-5, with 9 nucleotides matching TRBD2. Germline lookup yields CDR1 SGHDT and CDR2 YYEEEE. This CDR3 has 16 residues. V gave up 0 bases and J gave up 2 bases; unmatched junction bases: 5. In DNA, the CDR3 is TGTGCCAGCAGCTTGGCTCTAGCGGGGAAACAAGAGACCCAGTACTTC. This sequence encodes CASSLALAGKQETQYF. Supplemented by reference TRBV5-6 and TRBJ2-5, the full variable domain reads DAGVTQSPTHLIKTRGQQVTLRCSPKSGHDTVSWYQQALGQGPQFIFQYYEEEERQRGNFPDRFSGHQFPNYSSELNVNALLLGDSALYLCASSLALAGKQETQYFGPGTRLLVL.

CDR3 amino acids: CASSELLWNTEAFF. The CDR3, as DNA: TGTGCCAGCAGTGAATTGTTGTGGAACACTGAAGCTTTCTTT. The chain has TRBV6-1 and TRBJ1-1, with unresolved D. V lost 2 bases, J lost 1 base, and 8 bases lay in between. The CDR3 consists of 14 residues. Germline CDR1 is MNHNS and CDR2 is SASEGT.

CDR3 sequence reads: CASSQDRGGNYNEQFF. Written as DNA, the CDR3 is TGTGCCAGCAGCCAAGATAGAGGCGGGAACTACAATGAGCAGTTCTTC. V and J are TRBV4-2 and TRBJ2-1; D might be TRBD2 (6 bases). CDR1 and CDR2 from the germline V gene are LGHNA and YNFKEQ. The V and J ends lost 0 bases and 3 bases respectively, with 12 bases between them. CDR3 length: 16 residues.

The chain combines TRBV12-3 or TRBV12-4 with TRBJ2-5, with 7 positions matching TRBD2. The V gene end was trimmed by 9 bases and the J gene end by 5 bases; junction bases not matched to a gene: 9. The CDR3 has 13 amino acids. The CDR3 is CASEASGGETQYF. The CDR3 nucleotides read TGTGCCAGTGAGGCTAGCGGAGGGGAGACCCAGTACTTC.